This T cell receptor (beta chain) was profiled in a study of blood T cell repertoires in COVID-19. This CDR3 region has 16 residues. V lost 3 bases and J lost 3; bases outside the gene matches: 9. The V gene's germline CDR1 is SGHDT and CDR2 YYEEEE. Profiled with immunoSEQ multiplex PCR; TCRdb holds only in-frame clones, not every one. The table lists about 52,000 clones, about 90% of them singletons, with around 10% in the top ten. The sequence came from an older man with active or convalescent COVID-19. What was sequenced was peripheral blood. J is TRBJ2-7 and V is TRBV5-6, with TRBD1 identical over 10 bases. The CDR3 loop is CASSSTGGSPHYEQYF. The CDR3 DNA reads TGTGCCAGCAGCTCGACAGGGGGCAGTCCGCACTACGAGCAGTACTTC.